The source of this T cell receptor (beta chain) is a study of T cells in Graves' hyperthyroidism and ophthalmopathy. Background on the study: Peripheral blood was obtained at initial diagnosis, preceding any treatment.

Trimming cost V 5 bases and J 1 base; bases outside gene matches: 13. This CDR3 is 18 amino acids long. Germline V gene sequence: CDR1 SEHNR, CDR2 FQNEAQ (reference sequence). Study results and limitations: In validation, the model predicted ophthalmopathy. These predictions came a median 6.5 months before onset. In the blood, most expanded thyroid clonotypes above 0.001 appeared as well.

TCR beta CDR3 region amplification was performed from RNA transcripts. HTBI primers were the set used in a first-round RT-PCR of the TCR CDR3. Via MiXCR, TCRdb re-called the multiplex PCR reads, giving one row per CDR3 protein. This sample has about 360,000 distinct CDR3 sequences; approximately 13% occur once, and the top ten carry over 8.5%. No ophthalmopathy progression within 18 months constituted stable Graves' hyperthyroidism. For this clonotype: Its antigen is not identified.

The rearrangement joins TRBV7-9 to TRBJ2-3; 9 nucleotides match TRBD2. What was sequenced was blood. The TCR was taken from a woman aged 18-29 years with Graves' hyperthyroidism. Here the CDR3 reads CASSRTSESEGGTDTQYF. In DNA, the CDR3 is TGTGCCAGCAGCCGGACTAGCGAGAGTGAGGGGGGCACAGATACGCAGTATTTT.